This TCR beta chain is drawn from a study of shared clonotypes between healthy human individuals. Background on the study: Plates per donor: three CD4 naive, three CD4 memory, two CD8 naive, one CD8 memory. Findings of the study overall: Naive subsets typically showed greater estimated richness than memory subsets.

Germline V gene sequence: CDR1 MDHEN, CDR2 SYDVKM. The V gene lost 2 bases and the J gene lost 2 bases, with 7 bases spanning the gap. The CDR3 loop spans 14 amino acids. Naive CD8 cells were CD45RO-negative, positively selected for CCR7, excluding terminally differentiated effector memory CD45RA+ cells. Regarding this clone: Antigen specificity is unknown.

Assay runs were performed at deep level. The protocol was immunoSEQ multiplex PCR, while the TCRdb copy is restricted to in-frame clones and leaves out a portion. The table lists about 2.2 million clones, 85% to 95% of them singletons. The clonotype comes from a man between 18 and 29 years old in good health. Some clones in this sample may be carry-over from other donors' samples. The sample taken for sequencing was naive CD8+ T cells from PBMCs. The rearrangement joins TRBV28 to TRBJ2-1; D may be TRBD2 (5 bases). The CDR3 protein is CASSLRRTYNEQFF. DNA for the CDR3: TGTGCCAGCAGTTTAAGGAGGACCTACAATGAGCAGTTCTTC.